This TCR beta chain appears in the sequencing data of a study of T cells in Graves' hyperthyroidism and ophthalmopathy. The CDR3 totals 16 residues. From germline, CDR1 is GTSNPN and CDR2 SVGIG (reference sequence). The ends were cut back, 3 bases at V and 7 bases at J, with 19 bases in the middle. Graves' hyperthyroidism without ophthalmopathy progression within 18 months was termed stable. Hyperthyroidism was newly diagnosed in patients aged 18 to 65 (duration under 2 months). Uncontrolled infection, other autoimmune disease, pregnancy and lactation each barred patients from inclusion. Source material for PBMCs was about 11 ml fresh peripheral blood. Amplification of TCR beta CDR3 regions was performed using RNA transcripts as template. HTBI primers were employed in a first-round RT-PCR of the TCR CDR3. TCRdb re-called the multiplex PCR reads through MiXCR, storing one row per CDR3 protein. This table holds some 770,000 distinct CDR3 sequences, roughly 17% found once.

This rearrangement joins TRBV30 to TRBJ1-6; D uncertain. The TCR comes from a man aged 18 to 29 with Graves' hyperthyroidism. Source material: blood. The CDR3 sequence is CAWRSPLREANSPLHF. In DNA, the CDR3 is TGTGCCTGGAGGAGCCCTCTGCGGGAGGCGAATTCACCCCTCCACTTT.